A selection of T cell receptor beta chains follows, all from one sample in a study of blood T cell repertoires in COVID-19. Assay: immunoSEQ multiplex PCR; the TCRdb copy retains only in-frame clones and omits some. The sample includes under 75,000 clones, roughly three quarters of them seen just once. Specimen: peripheral blood. These receptors were obtained from a woman in her 70s with acute or convalescent COVID-19. The CDR3 runs from the conserved cysteine through the conserved F or W. Fields, in order: clone size, CDR3 length, J gene, D gene, V gene, CDR3 DNA, CDR3 protein. D genes are given only for firm matches. The size entry is marked missing in some rows and otherwise reads once, few, many or a size class.

size: .
length: 15
J: TRBJ2-3
D: .
V: TRBV14
DNA: TGTGCCAGCAGCGAGGGACTTTTTTCCACAGATACGCAGTATTTT
CDR3: CASSEGLFSTDTQYF

size: few
length: 15
J: TRBJ2-3
D: .
V: TRBV6-2/TRBV6-3
DNA: TGTGCCAGCAGTTACTCCAGCGCTGATTGGGATACGCAGTATTTT
CDR3: CASSYSSADWDTQYF

size: .
length: 14
J: TRBJ2-7
D: .
V: TRBV7-9
DNA: TGTGCCAGCACCTTGACACCGCTCTCCTACGAGCAGTACTTC
CDR3: CASTLTPLSYEQYF

size: .
length: 12
J: TRBJ1-2
D: .
V: TRBV19
DNA: TGTGCCAGTGAGACAGTGGGCCGTGGCTACACCTTC
CDR3: CASETVGRGYTF

size: .
length: 15
J: TRBJ2-1
D: .
V: TRBV2
DNA: TGTGCCAGCAGGCAGCCCGGGACTGCCTACAATGAGCAGTTCTTC
CDR3: CASRQPGTAYNEQFF

size: .
length: 15
J: TRBJ1-2
D: TRBD1
V: TRBV7-9
DNA: TGTGCCAGCAGCCAGGACAGGGGGGATGACTATGGCTACACCTTC
CDR3: CASSQDRGDDYGYTF

size: .
length: 15
J: TRBJ2-1
D: .
V: TRBV5-1
DNA: TGCGCCAGCAGCTTGGAAGGGGGACCCTTGGATGAGCAGTTCTTC
CDR3: CASSLEGGPLDEQFF

size: .
length: 15
J: TRBJ1-3
D: TRBD1
V: TRBV30
DNA: TGTGCCTTTTCGGGACAGGGGGTTTCAGGAAACACCATATATTTT
CDR3: CAFSGQGVSGNTIYF

size: .
length: 15
J: TRBJ1-4
D: .
V: TRBV6-5
DNA: TGTGCCAGCACTACGAGGTCCCCAACTAATGAAAAACTGTTTTTT
CDR3: CASTTRSPTNEKLFF

size: .
length: 14
J: TRBJ2-7
D: TRBD2
V: TRBV4-2
DNA: TGTGCCAGCAGCCAAGTACCGAGCGGGAGGGAGCAGTACTTC
CDR3: CASSQVPSGREQYF

size: .
length: 12
J: TRBJ1-2
D: TRBD1
V: TRBV29-1
DNA: TGCAGCGTTCGACAGGGTCCCTATGGCTACACCTTC
CDR3: CSVRQGPYGYTF

size: .
length: 13
J: TRBJ1-2
D: TRBD1
V: TRBV5-6
DNA: TGTGCCAGCAGGCGACAGGGGGAAAATGGCTACACCTTC
CDR3: CASRRQGENGYTF

size: .
length: 17
J: TRBJ2-3
D: .
V: TRBV5-4
DNA: TGTGCCAGCAACCAGAGGAGGGGGGGACAGGGCACAGATACGCAGTATTTT
CDR3: CASNQRRGGQGTDTQYF

size: .
length: 12
J: TRBJ2-7
D: .
V: TRBV25-1
DNA: TGTGCCAGCGGGGGGGCTAGCTACGAGCAGTACTTC
CDR3: CASGGASYEQYF

size: .
length: 17
J: TRBJ1-5
D: TRBD1
V: TRBV15
DNA: TGTGCCACCAGCAGTTGGGGGGCAGGGGGCTCGAGTCAGCCCCAGCATTTT
CDR3: CATSSWGAGGSSQPQHF

size: .
length: 13
J: TRBJ2-3
D: TRBD1
V: TRBV3-1/TRBV3-2
DNA: TGTGCCAGCAGCCAGACAGGGACAGATACGCAGTATTTT
CDR3: CASSQTGTDTQYF

size: .
length: 15
J: TRBJ2-1
D: TRBD1
V: TRBV3-1/TRBV3-2
DNA: TGTGCCAGCAGCCCCGGGACAGGGAACTACAATGAGCAGTTCTTC
CDR3: CASSPGTGNYNEQFF

size: .
length: 18
J: TRBJ1-5
D: TRBD1
V: TRBV2
DNA: TGTGCCAGCAGTTTGGGACAGGCCAGCTTTCGTTCAAATCAGCCCCAGCATTTT
CDR3: CASSLGQASFRSNQPQHF

size: .
length: 16
J: TRBJ2-1
D: TRBD2
V: TRBV5-4
DNA: TGTGCCAGCAGCGGGATGACGGGCGGGAGAAACAATGAGCAGTTCTTC
CDR3: CASSGMTGGRNNEQFF

size: .
length: 14
J: TRBJ1-2
D: .
V: TRBV7-9
DNA: TGTGCCAGCAGCTTGTACAGGGTCGGGTATGGCTACACCTTC
CDR3: CASSLYRVGYGYTF

size: many
length: 16
J: TRBJ1-5
D: .
V: TRBV7-2
DNA: TGTGCCAGCAGCTCTCAAGGGCAGGGAAGGGTTCAGCCCCAGCATTTT
CDR3: CASSSQGQGRVQPQHF

size: .
length: 15
J: TRBJ2-3
D: .
V: TRBV19
DNA: TGTGCCAGTAGTCCGAGGGGGAGGGGCACAGATACGCAGTATTTT
CDR3: CASSPRGRGTDTQYF

size: .
length: 17
J: TRBJ1-5
D: .
V: TRBV23-1
DNA: TGCGCCAGCAGTCAATCGGGGGGACCCGGGAGAGGCCAGCCCCAGCATTTT
CDR3: CASSQSGGPGRGQPQHF

size: .
length: 13
J: TRBJ1-2
D: TRBD1
V: TRBV30
DNA: TGTGCCTGGGGGATATCAGGGGGCTATGGCTACACCTTC
CDR3: CAWGISGGYGYTF

size: .
length: 13
J: TRBJ2-3
D: .
V: TRBV18
DNA: TGTGCCAGCTCACCACCCAGTACAGATACGCAGTATTTT
CDR3: CASSPPSTDTQYF

size: few
length: 15
J: TRBJ1-2
D: .
V: TRBV7-9
DNA: TGTGCCAGCAGCTTTCCTGGACAGCCTAACTATGGCTACACCTTC
CDR3: CASSFPGQPNYGYTF

size: .
length: 17
J: TRBJ2-7
D: TRBD1
V: TRBV5-1
DNA: TGCGCCAGCAGAAAAACCGGGACAGGGGGCTTATCGTACGAGCAGTACTTC
CDR3: CASRKTGTGGLSYEQYF

size: .
length: 16
J: TRBJ1-1
D: .
V: TRBV7-9
DNA: TGTGCCAGCAGCCCACCCCCCAGGGGACCGAACACTGAAGCTTTCTTT
CDR3: CASSPPPRGPNTEAFF

size: .
length: 15
J: TRBJ1-4
D: TRBD1
V: TRBV5-1
DNA: TGCGCCAGCAGCCCGACAGGGTCCGCCCTTGAAAAACTGTTTTTT
CDR3: CASSPTGSALEKLFF

size: .
length: 13
J: TRBJ1-2
D: .
V: TRBV30
DNA: TGTGCCTGGAGTGCCGGGACACGGTTGGGCTACACCTTC
CDR3: CAWSAGTRLGYTF

size: few
length: 13
J: TRBJ2-5
D: .
V: TRBV5-1
DNA: TGCGCCAGCAGCTTGACAGGGTCGGAGACCCAGTACTTC
CDR3: CASSLTGSETQYF

size: .
length: 16
J: TRBJ2-3
D: TRBD2
V: TRBV7-2
DNA: TGTGCCAGCAGCGCCGAGACTAGCGGGGGGCCAGATACGCAGTATTTT
CDR3: CASSAETSGGPDTQYF

size: .
length: 13
J: TRBJ2-1
D: .
V: TRBV6-1
DNA: TGTGCCAGCAGTGAATCAGTAATCAATGAGCAGTTCTTC
CDR3: CASSESVINEQFF

size: .
length: 13
J: TRBJ1-6
D: .
V: TRBV2
DNA: TGTGCGGGCCAGGGGAGAAGGGATTCACCCCTCCACTTT
CDR3: CAGQGRRDSPLHF

size: .
length: 14
J: TRBJ2-1
D: TRBD1
V: TRBV13
DNA: TGTGCCAGCAACACAGGGGTGTCCTACAATGAGCAGTTCTTC
CDR3: CASNTGVSYNEQFF

size: .
length: 16
J: TRBJ2-7
D: .
V: TRBV7-9
DNA: TGTGCCAGCAGCTTAGGATCCAAGGGGAGGTCCTACGAGCAGTACTTC
CDR3: CASSLGSKGRSYEQYF

size: .
length: 13
J: TRBJ2-6
D: .
V: TRBV29-1
DNA: TGCAGCGCCGGCTACTCTGGGGCCAACGTCCTGACTTTC
CDR3: CSAGYSGANVLTF

size: .
length: 14
J: TRBJ1-2
D: TRBD1
V: TRBV19
DNA: TGTGCCAGTAGTATCCGGGGACAGCGCTATGGCTACACCTTC
CDR3: CASSIRGQRYGYTF

size: .
length: 15
J: TRBJ1-4
D: TRBD1
V: TRBV3-1/TRBV3-2
DNA: TGTGCCAGCAGCCCGCCGGACAGGCTTAATGAAAAACTGTTTTTT
CDR3: CASSPPDRLNEKLFF

size: .
length: 15
J: TRBJ1-3
D: .
V: TRBV4-1
DNA: TGCGCCAGCAGCCCGACGGCAGGCTCTGGAAACACCATATATTTT
CDR3: CASSPTAGSGNTIYF

size: .
length: 14
J: TRBJ2-3
D: .
V: TRBV6-2/TRBV6-3
DNA: TGTGCCAGCAGCCCTGGACAGACCACAGATACGCAGTATTTT
CDR3: CASSPGQTTDTQYF

size: .
length: 15
J: TRBJ1-1
D: .
V: TRBV2
DNA: TGTGCCAGCACCTTTGTGGCAGGGTGGAACACTGAAGCTTTCTTT
CDR3: CASTFVAGWNTEAFF

size: .
length: 14
J: TRBJ2-3
D: TRBD1
V: TRBV11-2
DNA: TGTGCCAGCAGCCTAGGGGACAGAGCGGTCCCGCAGTATTTT
CDR3: CASSLGDRAVPQYF

size: .
length: 15
J: TRBJ1-2
D: TRBD1
V: TRBV4-2
DNA: TGTGCCAGCAGCCAAGCCAGGGGACAGGAAACTGGCTACACCTTC
CDR3: CASSQARGQETGYTF

size: once
length: 14
J: TRBJ1-5
D: .
V: TRBV6-1
DNA: TGTGCCAGCAGTGAAGCGACAGTCAATCAGCCCCAGCATTTT
CDR3: CASSEATVNQPQHF

size: .
length: 15
J: TRBJ2-2
D: TRBD2
V: TRBV6-5
DNA: TGTGCCAGCAGCAAGGGACTAGCGGGGTCCGGGGAGCTGTTTTTT
CDR3: CASSKGLAGSGELFF

size: .
length: 15
J: TRBJ2-7
D: TRBD1
V: TRBV19
DNA: TGTGCCAGTAGTCCCGGGACAGGGGGAGGCTACGAGCAGTACTTC
CDR3: CASSPGTGGGYEQYF

size: once
length: 14
J: TRBJ2-7
D: .
V: TRBV16
DNA: TGTGCCAGCAGCCACATCCAGGGGCCCTACGAGCAGTACTTC
CDR3: CASSHIQGPYEQYF

size: .
length: 12
J: TRBJ2-7
D: TRBD1
V: TRBV20-1
DNA: TGCAGTGCTAGTTGGACAGGGGACGAGCAGTACTTC
CDR3: CSASWTGDEQYF

size: .
length: 14
J: TRBJ2-7
D: .
V: TRBV2
DNA: TGTGCCAGCATGCCGAATCCACAGGGCTACGAGCAGTACTTC
CDR3: CASMPNPQGYEQYF

size: many
length: 15
J: TRBJ1-4
D: .
V: TRBV5-1
DNA: TGCGCCAGCAGCTTGGCGTCTCCAGGGGAGGAAAAACTGTTTTTT
CDR3: CASSLASPGEEKLFF

size: .
length: 16
J: TRBJ2-2
D: TRBD2
V: TRBV5-4
DNA: TGTGCCAGCAGCCTAGACAGCGGGGGCTACACCGGGGAGCTGTTTTTT
CDR3: CASSLDSGGYTGELFF

size: .
length: 12
J: TRBJ2-3
D: .
V: TRBV19
DNA: TGTGCCAGTAGTATAGGTCAGGGCTTTCAGTATTTT
CDR3: CASSIGQGFQYF

size: .
length: 15
J: TRBJ1-2
D: TRBD1
V: TRBV5-1
DNA: TGCGCCAGCAGCGTAGAAACAGGGGGAGGCTATGGCTACACCTTC
CDR3: CASSVETGGGYGYTF

size: .
length: 16
J: TRBJ2-3
D: TRBD2
V: TRBV7-6
DNA: TGTGCCAGCAGCTTGAGCGGGGGGGCCTCCGCAGATACGCAGTATTTT
CDR3: CASSLSGGASADTQYF

size: .
length: 15
J: TRBJ2-5
D: TRBD1
V: TRBV27
DNA: TGTGCCAGCAGTATATCCCGGGACAGGGTGGAGACCCAGTACTTC
CDR3: CASSISRDRVETQYF

size: .
length: 14
J: TRBJ2-7
D: .
V: TRBV2
DNA: TGTGCCAGCAGTGGACGGGTCACAGGACGCGAGCAGTACTTC
CDR3: CASSGRVTGREQYF

size: .
length: 14
J: TRBJ2-3
D: .
V: TRBV4-1
DNA: TGCGCCAGCAGCCAAGAGCCCGCCGAGGATACGCAGTATTTT
CDR3: CASSQEPAEDTQYF

size: .
length: 15
J: TRBJ1-2
D: TRBD1
V: TRBV11-2
DNA: TGTGCCAGCAGCTTAGCAGCCCAGGGGGACTATGGCTACACCTTC
CDR3: CASSLAAQGDYGYTF